This passage covers 10 T cell receptor beta chains from one sample sequenced in a study of monozygotic twins with inflammatory bowel disease. TCRdb reprocessed the 5' RACE reads and keeps a single row for each CDR3 protein, giving no DNA. This table holds 110,000 to 150,000 distinct CDR3 sequences. The sequencing sample was made of blood. The receptors originated from a human donor with ulcerative colitis or Crohn's disease, or a healthy co-twin of an affected twin (not recorded which).

This chain joins TRBV12-3 or TRBV12-4 and TRBJ1-1. CDR3 length: 12 amino acids. CDR3: CASGIAGTEAFF.

The chain couples TRBV27 to TRBJ2-5; TCRdb picks TRBD2, but there is no DNA to check that call. CDR3 size: 14 residues. The V gene's germline CDR1 is MNHEY and CDR2 SMNVEV (reference sequence). CDR3 in amino acids: CASSFVSGGETQYF.

The V gene is TRBV11-2, the J gene TRBJ2-1; the D call of TRBD2 rests on TCRdb alone, since no DNA is present to check it. The germline V gene encodes CDR1 SGHAT and CDR2 FQNNGV. This CDR3 region has 17 residues. CDR3 sequence reads: CASSLVETSGAYNEQFF.

The chain links TRBV27 to TRBJ1-2; the D call from TCRdb, TRBD1, cannot be confirmed without DNA. The CDR3 is 17 residues long. Looked up from germline, CDR1 is MNHEY and CDR2 is SMNVEV (reference sequence). The CDR3 loop reads CASSRFPGQAGNYGYTF.

The rearrangement uses TRBV2 and TRBJ1-1; the TCRdb call, TRBD1, lacks DNA for checking. The CDR3 has 13 residues. Per germline, CDR1 SNHLY and CDR2 FYNNEI. CDR3 amino acids: CARGSRGGAEAIF.

The chain is built from TRBV5-1 and TRBJ2-3; TCRdb proposes TRBD1, but this gene call is untestable without DNA. Germline CDR1 reads SGHRS; CDR2 reads YFSETQ. CDR3 length: 14 residues. CDR3: CASSPGTYTDTQYF.

The chain uses TRBV19 and TRBJ1-5. This CDR3 is 15 amino acids long. Germline values: CDR1 LNHDA, CDR2 SQIVND (reference sequence). CDR3 residues: CASSIIGEGNQPQHF.

The V call is TRBV11-3, the J call TRBJ2-1; TCRdb lists TRBD2, though no DNA is available to test this call. CDR1 is SGHNT, CDR2 YENEEA, per germline. The CDR3 covers 16 residues. The CDR3 sequence: CASSRWTSGPYNEQFF.

The chain combines TRBV7-3 with TRBJ2-1; TCRdb proposes TRBD2, but this gene call is untestable without DNA. The germline V gene encodes CDR1 SGHTA and CDR2 FQGTGA. The CDR3 length is 13 residues. The CDR3: CASSLRLASEQFF.

This rearrangement joins TRBV14 to TRBJ2-2; TCRdb indicates TRBD1, and absent DNA this call remains unverified. This CDR3 contains 16 residues. Germline CDR1 and CDR2: SGHDN and FVKESK. The CDR3 reads CASSPSRQYNTGELFF.